The 32 T cell receptor beta chains below come from one sample, sequenced in a study of cytomegalovirus exposure and HLA in healthy donors (dated by TCRdb to 2016 to 2017). Receptor amplification or capture employed the immunoSEQ multiplex PCR assay. For the multiplex PCR, a mixture combining 60 forward primers for TCR Vbeta segments and 13 reverse primers for TCR Jbeta segments was used. TCRdb limited this immuneACCESS table to in-frame rearrangements with V and J called. A share of clones is missing; checked studies link under half to unresolved V genes, and the rest is unexplained. In all, the sample holds 50,000 to 60,000 clones, and 75% to 80% of those were seen once. Less than 1.5% of the sample is in the top ten clones. What was sequenced was PBMCs. These receptors were collected from a female donor in good health and CMV-seronegative.

V usage is TRBV20-1 and J usage is TRBJ1-1; maybe TRBD1 (5 bases). Between the trimmed V and J ends, which lost 5 bases and 7 bases, there was a span of 8 bases. Germline lookup yields CDR1 DFQATT and CDR2 SNEGSKA (reference sequence). The CDR3 contains 10 residues. The chain's CDR3 is CSAVRVEAFF. Here the CDR3 DNA reads TGCAGTGCTGTCAGGGTTGAAGCTTTCTTT.

This clone has a single count. The rearrangement links TRBV18 to TRBJ2-5, with TRBD1 matching over 8 bases. J gave up 2 bases and V 6 bases, and 11 bases lay outside the gene matches. The CDR3 is 16 residues long. The germline CDR1 and CDR2 sequences are KGHSH and LQKENI. CDR3 DNA sequence: TGTGCCAGCTCGGGTCGGCGGACAGGGTTACAAGAGACCCAGTACTTC. Its protein product is CASSGRRTGLQETQYF.

CDR3 bases: TGTGCCAGTAGTTACGACAGGGTCGCTGGCTACACCTTC. It yields the protein CASSYDRVAGYTF. The chain couples TRBV19 to TRBJ1-2; TRBD1 aligns across 7 bases. Germline CDR1 and CDR2: LNHDA and SQIVND (reference sequence). V dropped 5 bases and J dropped 7; count of bases not matched to a gene: 7. The CDR3 has 13 amino acids.

This clone appeared a single time. The chain is built from TRBV5-1 and TRBJ1-1; 7 nucleotides match TRBD1. Germline CDR1 SGHRS, CDR2 YFSETQ. This CDR3 is built from 16 residues. With V trimmed by 6 bases and J by 1 base, 12 bases remained unmatched. CDR3 in DNA: TGCGCCAGCACCCGACAGGGAAGAGGGTGGAACACTGAAGCTTTCTTT. It specifies CASTRQGRGWNTEAFF.

The chain has TRBV7-9 and TRBJ1-2; 7 bases agree with TRBD1. Per the germline V gene, CDR1 is SEHNR and CDR2 is FQNEAQ (reference sequence). CDR3 length: 15 residues. The ends lost 4 bases at V and 3 bases at J; junction bases unmatched: 8. The CDR3 DNA follows: TGTGCCAGCAGCTCAAACAGGGGATACGACTATGGCTACACCTTC. Translated, it gives CASSSNRGYDYGYTF. The variable domain in full, with the rest retrieved from reference TRBV7-9 and TRBJ1-2, is DTGVSQNPRHKITKRGQNVTFRCDPISEHNRLYWYRQTLGQGPEFLTYFQNEAQLEKSRLLSDRFSAERPKGSFSTLEIQRTEQGDSAMYLCASSSNRGYDYGYTFGSGTRLTVV.

The sample holds one count of this clone. V is TRBV6-5 and J is TRBJ2-7; 8 positions match TRBD1. The CDR3 is 13 residues long. Unmatched junction bases numbered 7, after V lost 6 bases and J lost 6 bases. The germline V gene has CDR1 MNHEY and CDR2 SVGAGI. The CDR3 here is CASSPRGRIEQYF. DNA for the CDR3: TGTGCCAGCAGCCCCAGGGGGCGCATCGAGCAGTACTTC.

This chain joins TRBV5-6 and TRBJ2-7, with TRBD1 as a possible D gene (6 bases). V lost 6 bases to trimming and J lost 2 bases, with 15 bases between them. The CDR3 runs to 14 residues. In germline, CDR1 is SGHDT, CDR2 YYEEEE. The CDR3 here is CASTITGRPYEQYF. As DNA, the CDR3 is TGTGCCAGCACCATTACAGGGCGCCCCTACGAGCAGTACTTC. The whole variable domain, remainder taken from reference TRBV5-6 and TRBJ2-7, is DAGVTQSPTHLIKTRGQQVTLRCSPKSGHDTVSWYQQALGQGPQFIFQYYEEEERQRGNFPDRFSGHQFPNYSSELNVNALLLGDSALYLCASTITGRPYEQYFGPGTRLTVT.

This clone was found once. The rearrangement uses TRBV4-3 and TRBJ2-1; 7 bases are a match to TRBD1. This CDR3 has 16 amino acids. The germline gives CDR1 LGHNA, CDR2 YSLEER. The J segment lost 6 bases and the V segment lost 4 bases, leaving 12 bases of the junction unmatched. CDR3: CASSLDLTGKSNEQFF. As DNA, the CDR3 is TGCGCCAGCAGCCTGGATCTGACAGGGAAGAGCAATGAGCAGTTCTTC.

The V gene is TRBV2, the J gene TRBJ1-1, with D hard to call. V was clipped by 4 bases and J by 7 bases, with 16 bases between them. The V gene's germline CDR1 is SNHLY and CDR2 FYNNEI. This CDR3 is 14 amino acids long. CDR3 protein: CASSAGPGLGEAFF. DNA of the CDR3: TGTGCCAGCAGTGCCGGACCGGGGTTAGGTGAAGCTTTCTTT.

The rearrangement links TRBV4-1 to TRBJ1-2; D not certain. Trimming took 0 bases from V and 0 from J, leaving 20 bases between them. This CDR3 spans 19 amino acids. Germline CDR1 and CDR2: MGHRA and YSYEKL. The CDR3 protein is CASSQDGFGSLLANYGYTF. For the CDR3, the DNA is TGCGCCAGCAGCCAAGACGGCTTCGGTAGCCTATTAGCTAACTATGGCTACACCTTC.

V usage is TRBV29-1 and J usage is TRBJ1-1; no definite D call. Germline V gene sequence: CDR1 SQVTM, CDR2 ANQGSEA. The V and J ends lost 4 bases and 5 bases respectively, with 11 bases between them. The CDR3 length is 12 residues. CDR3 DNA sequence: TGCAGCGTTGTATTCCCCGGGACTGAAGCTTTCTTT. This codes for CSVVFPGTEAFF.

V is TRBV2 and J is TRBJ2-5; 7 bases are a match to TRBD1. J lost 5 bases, V lost 6 bases, and 9 bases had no gene match. CDR1 and CDR2 from the germline V gene are SNHLY and FYNNEI. This CDR3 spans 14 amino acids. In DNA, the CDR3 is TGTGCCAGCAGATACAGGGGTGCCCAGGAGACCCAGTACTTC. Its translation: CASRYRGAQETQYF.

This clone was recorded a few times. J is TRBJ1-4 and V is TRBV5-1; D perhaps matches TRBD1 (5 bases). Trimming removed 4 bases from V and 4 bases from J, with 14 bases in between. The CDR3 extends over 15 amino acids. Germline values: CDR1 SGHRS, CDR2 YFSETQ. The chain's CDR3 is CASSPLGGRNEKLFF. The CDR3 DNA reads TGCGCCAGCAGCCCTCTCGGGGGACGTAATGAAAAACTGTTTTTT.

This clone was seen a few times. V gene TRBV11-2 combines with J gene TRBJ1-1, with D unclear. Germline CDR1 is SGHAT and CDR2 is FQNNGV. This CDR3 has 13 residues. V was trimmed by 5 bases and J by 1 base, leaving 8 bases between them. CDR3 sequence reads: CASSQRGNTEAFF. The CDR3, as DNA: TGTGCCAGCAGCCAGCGGGGGAACACTGAAGCTTTCTTT.

The V gene is TRBV7-2, the J gene TRBJ2-2; D not certain. V lost 1 base and J lost 4, with 10 bases in between. Per germline, CDR1 SGHTA and CDR2 FQGNSA. The CDR3 covers 15 residues. The CDR3 is CASSLGLGVTGELFF. Written as DNA, the CDR3 is TGTGCCAGCAGCTTAGGCCTAGGCGTCACCGGGGAGCTGTTTTTT.

This clone occurred once. The rearrangement joins TRBV11-2 to TRBJ1-2, with D perhaps matching TRBD1 (6 bases). The V gene lost 5 bases and the J gene lost 3 bases, with 10 bases spanning the gap. The germline gives CDR1 SGHAT, CDR2 FQNNGV. The CDR3 extends over 13 amino acids. The CDR3 DNA is TGTGCCAGCAGCAACAGGGCCCACTATGGCTACACCTTC. Translated: CASSNRAHYGYTF.

The V gene is TRBV4-1, the J gene TRBJ1-5; D remains ambiguous. The V end was cut by 0 bases, the J end by 4 bases, with 7 bases between. This CDR3 region has 14 residues. CDR1 MGHRA and CDR2 YSYEKL come from the germline V gene. DNA of the CDR3: TGCGCCAGCAGCCAAGATCTCGGGAATCAGCCCCAGCATTTT. Its protein is CASSQDLGNQPQHF.

The table lists this clone with a count of one. The CDR3 DNA sequence: TGTGCCAGCAGCCCCCTTTTAGACCTAGCTGGAAACACCATATATTTT. It encodes CASSPLLDLAGNTIYF. This chain joins TRBV4-2 and TRBJ1-3; D remains unclear. Germline CDR1 reads LGHNA; CDR2 reads YNFKEQ. V dropped 4 bases and J dropped 2 bases, with 15 bases sitting between them. The CDR3 has 16 residues.

The chain employs TRBV19 and TRBJ1-2; 10 bases align to TRBD1. The CDR3 covers 14 residues. Germline loops: CDR1 LNHDA, CDR2 SQIVND (reference sequence). Trimming took 7 bases from V and 3 from J; bases not matched to a gene: 5. CDR3 DNA sequence: TGTGCCAGTAAGACGGGACAGGGGTACTATGGCTACACCTTC. Encoded protein: CASKTGQGYYGYTF.

This clone has just one count. The genes are TRBV19 and TRBJ2-5, with D perhaps TRBD1 (5 bases). Germline V lookup: CDR1 LNHDA, CDR2 SQIVND (reference sequence). Trimming left V 3 bases short and J 8 bases short, with 16 bases between. The CDR3 has 14 residues. Here the CDR3 reads CASSIKAGFGTQYF. The CDR3 coding sequence is TGTGCCAGTAGTATCAAGGCAGGGTTTGGTACCCAGTACTTC.

V is TRBV30 and J is TRBJ2-1, with 15 bases identical to TRBD2. CDR1 GTSNPN and CDR2 SVGIG come from the germline V gene (reference sequence). V lost 5 bases, J lost 12 bases, and 2 bases stayed unmatched. This CDR3 is built from 12 residues. The CDR3 loop is CAWGTSGGTQFF. CDR3 in DNA: TGTGCCTGGGGGACTAGCGGGGGGACGCAGTTCTTC.

The chain couples TRBV5-6 to TRBJ1-2; D possibly corresponds to TRBD1 (6 bases). Germline V gene lookup returns CDR1 SGHDT and CDR2 YYEEEE. Deletions cut 5 bases from V and 1 base from J, with 18 bases between. CDR3 length: 16 residues. The CDR3 sequence: CASRKDTGYGNYGYTF. For the CDR3, the DNA is TGTGCCAGCAGGAAGGATACAGGGTATGGTAACTATGGCTACACCTTC.

V gene TRBV19 combines with J gene TRBJ1-2; TRBD1 might be the D (5 bases). The CDR3 extends over 13 amino acids. V dropped 7 bases and J dropped 4 bases, with 13 bases sitting between them. CDR1 and CDR2 (germline): LNHDA, SQIVND (reference sequence). The chain's CDR3 is CASTSTATYGYTF. In DNA form, the CDR3 reads TGTGCCAGTACCTCGACAGCGACCTATGGCTACACCTTC.

This chain connects TRBV18 to TRBJ2-2; D is unresolved. The CDR3 sequence is 15 residues long. Germline V gene data show CDR1 as KGHSH and CDR2 as LQKENI. V lost 2 bases, J lost 0 bases, and 7 bases lay in between. The CDR3 DNA is TGTGCCAGCTCACCATTGGCAGCGAACACCGGGGAGCTGTTTTTT. Its protein product is CASSPLAANTGELFF.

This clone was counted a few times. Just one base apart from a much larger clone, this may be a read error. The genes are TRBV6-1 and TRBJ2-5, with TRBD2 identical over 14 bases. V shed 4 bases and J 2 bases; nucleotides not matched to a gene: 0. The CDR3 is made up of 15 amino acids. Germline loops: CDR1 MNHNS, CDR2 SASEGT. CDR3 amino acids: CASSGLAGGQETQYF. The CDR3, as DNA: TGTGCCAGCAGTGGACTAGCGGGGGGGCAAGAGACCCAGTACTTC.

The CDR3 DNA sequence: TGTGCCAGTAGCCAACGGGGGGGGGTAGCCAAAAACATTCAGTACTTC. This sequence encodes CASSQRGGVAKNIQYF. The chain joins TRBV19 to TRBJ2-4; 8 bases fit TRBD2. This CDR3 is 16 amino acids long. The V gene end was trimmed by 6 bases and the J gene end by 0 bases; junction bases not matched to a gene: 7. CDR1 LNHDA and CDR2 SQIVND come from the germline V gene (reference sequence).

This clone was detected once. The gene calls are TRBV5-6 and TRBJ1-2; 7 bases align to TRBD1. The CDR3 is made up of 15 amino acids. V trimming: 4 bases; J trimming: 6 bases; junction bases outside the gene matches: 12. Germline values: CDR1 SGHDT, CDR2 YYEEEE. For the CDR3, the DNA is TGTGCCAGCAGCCGCCGCCGACAGGGAGGTAATGGCTACACCTTC. The encoded protein is CASSRRRQGGNGYTF.

This clone was picked up one time. The genes are TRBV27 and TRBJ2-1, with 10 positions matching TRBD1. Germline assignment: CDR1 MNHEY and CDR2 SMNVEV (reference sequence). V dropped 3 bases and J dropped 5; count of bases not matched to a gene: 4. The CDR3 contains 15 residues. The CDR3 region has the DNA TGTGCCAGCAGTTTTATAGGGACAGGGGACAATGAGCAGTTCTTC. This codes for CASSFIGTGDNEQFF.

CDR3 sequence reads: CASSLGGGRAFF. In nucleotides, the CDR3 is TGTGCCAGCAGCTTGGGGGGAGGGCGGGCTTTCTTT. This rearrangement joins TRBV5-6 to TRBJ1-1; no definite D call. Deletions cut 0 bases from V and 11 bases from J, with 11 bases between. The CDR3 spans 12 residues. The germline CDR1 and CDR2 sequences are SGHDT and YYEEEE.

This clone occurred a few times. V gene TRBV9 combines with J gene TRBJ1-2, with D tentatively TRBD1 (5 bases). Germline V gene lookup returns CDR1 SGDLS and CDR2 YYNGEE. The V gene lost 3 bases and the J gene lost 4 bases, with 13 bases spanning the gap. This CDR3 has 14 amino acids. The CDR3 nucleotides are TGTGCCAGCAGCGCCCCACCAGGGTCCTATGGCTACACCTTC. Translating it yields CASSAPPGSYGYTF.

The V call is TRBV11-2, the J call TRBJ2-3; the match to TRBD1 covers 7 bases. This CDR3 spans 12 amino acids. CDR1 and CDR2 from the germline V gene are SGHAT and FQNNGV. V lost 6 bases, J lost 4 bases, and 1 base stayed unmatched. This CDR3 reads CASSTGADTQYF. As DNA, the CDR3 is TGTGCCAGCAGTACAGGGGCAGATACGCAGTATTTT.

This clone appeared once. The J gene is TRBJ1-2, the V gene TRBV11-2; no clear D gene. V was shortened by 0 bases and J by 4 bases, with 6 bases between the two germline ends. Germline V lookup: CDR1 SGHAT, CDR2 FQNNGV. This CDR3 has 13 residues. The CDR3 loop reads CASSLDYSYGYTF. In nucleotides, the CDR3 is TGTGCCAGCAGCTTAGACTACAGCTATGGCTACACCTTC.